One T cell receptor beta chain is described in this entry. The antigen is undetermined. V lost 5 bases and J lost 3, with 10 bases in between. The CDR3 is 13 residues long. Germline V gene data show CDR1 as SEHNR and CDR2 as FQNEAQ (reference sequence). The donors were part of the validation cohort of roughly 110 subjects. That cohort was separate from the first cohort, which comprised about 730 subjects. Repertoires were generated with immunoSEQ multiplex PCR, while TCRdb's copy carries only in-frame clones and drops some. Of some 220,000 clones in the sample, 75% to 95% were seen once. This sample was taken from a study of cytomegalovirus exposure and HLA in healthy donors. General observations from the study: Clusters of TCRs from the first cohort tended to co-occur in the 95 to 150 validation repertoires (as a later analysis found). Some public TCRs appeared in many individuals, while most sequences were rare.

The source is a young woman in good health and CMV-seronegative. Sequencing was done on a sample of PBMCs. This chain uses TRBV7-9 with TRBJ2-5, with a possible D match to TRBD2 (5 bases). CDR3 residues: CASSPEAEETQYF. The CDR3 nucleotides read TGTGCCAGCAGCCCCGAAGCGGAAGAGACCCAGTACTTC.